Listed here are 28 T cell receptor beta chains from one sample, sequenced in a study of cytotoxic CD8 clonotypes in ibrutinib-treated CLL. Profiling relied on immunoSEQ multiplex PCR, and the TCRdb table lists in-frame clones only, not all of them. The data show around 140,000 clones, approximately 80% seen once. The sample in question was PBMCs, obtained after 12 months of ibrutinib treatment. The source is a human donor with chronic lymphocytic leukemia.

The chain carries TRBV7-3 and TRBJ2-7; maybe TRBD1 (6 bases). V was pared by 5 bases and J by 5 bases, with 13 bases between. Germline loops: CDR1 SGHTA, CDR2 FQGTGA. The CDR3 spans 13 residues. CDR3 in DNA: TGTGCCAGCAGCCCAACATACAGGGACGAGCAGTACTTC. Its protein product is CASSPTYRDEQYF.

The CDR3 reads CASSTRQGAGYEQYF. Here the CDR3 DNA reads TGTGCCAGCAGTACACGACAGGGGGCCGGCTACGAGCAGTACTTC. The rearrangement links TRBV27 to TRBJ2-7, with 10 bases identical to TRBD1. CDR3 length: 15 residues. In germline, CDR1 is MNHEY, CDR2 SMNVEV (reference sequence). V lost 5 bases to trimming and J lost 3 bases; unmatched junction nucleotides: 7.

The CDR3 spells CAWDRTGITNEKLFF. The CDR3 DNA sequence: TGTGCCTGGGACCGTACAGGGATAACTAATGAAAAACTGTTTTTT. The chain couples TRBV30 to TRBJ1-4, with a tentative D call TRBD1 (6 bases). Trimming left V 5 bases short and J 1 base short, with 14 bases between. Germline V gene lookup returns CDR1 GTSNPN and CDR2 SVGIG (reference sequence). This CDR3 has 15 amino acids.

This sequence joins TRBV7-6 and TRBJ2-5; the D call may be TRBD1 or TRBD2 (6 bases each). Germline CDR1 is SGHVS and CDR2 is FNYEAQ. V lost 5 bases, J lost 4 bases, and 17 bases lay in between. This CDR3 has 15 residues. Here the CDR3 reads CASSKSGAEGETQYF. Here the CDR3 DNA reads TGTGCCAGCAGCAAATCGGGGGCCGAAGGAGAGACCCAGTACTTC.

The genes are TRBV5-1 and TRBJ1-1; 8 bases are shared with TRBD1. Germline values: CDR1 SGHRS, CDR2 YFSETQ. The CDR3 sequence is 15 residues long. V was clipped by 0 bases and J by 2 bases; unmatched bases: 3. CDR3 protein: CASSLDSGGNTEAFF. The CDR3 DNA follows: TGCGCCAGCAGCTTGGATTCAGGGGGCAACACTGAAGCTTTCTTT.

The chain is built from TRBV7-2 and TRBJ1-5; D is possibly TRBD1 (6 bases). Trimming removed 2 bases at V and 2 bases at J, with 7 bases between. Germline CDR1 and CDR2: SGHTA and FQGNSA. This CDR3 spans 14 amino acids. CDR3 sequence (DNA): TGTGCCAGCAGCTTATACAGGGGCAATCAGCCCCAGCATTTT. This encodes CASSLYRGNQPQHF.

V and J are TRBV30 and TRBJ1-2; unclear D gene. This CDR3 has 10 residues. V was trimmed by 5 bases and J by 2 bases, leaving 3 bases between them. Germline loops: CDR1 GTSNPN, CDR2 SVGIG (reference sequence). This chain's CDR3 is CAWGNYGYTF. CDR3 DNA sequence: TGTGCCTGGGGGAACTATGGCTACACCTTC.

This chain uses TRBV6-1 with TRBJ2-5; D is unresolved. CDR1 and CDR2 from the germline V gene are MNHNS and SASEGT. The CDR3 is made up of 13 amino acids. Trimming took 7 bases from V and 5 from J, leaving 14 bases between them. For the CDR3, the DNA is TGTGCCAGCACCACGACCGTAGGGGAGACCCAGTACTTC. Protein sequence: CASTTTVGETQYF.

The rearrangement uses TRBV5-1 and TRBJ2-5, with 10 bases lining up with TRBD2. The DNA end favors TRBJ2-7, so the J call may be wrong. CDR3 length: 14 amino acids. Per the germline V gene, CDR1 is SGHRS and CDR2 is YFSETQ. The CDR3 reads CASSPTSGSYEQYF. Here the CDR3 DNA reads TGCGCCAGCAGCCCGACTAGCGGGTCTTACGAGCAGTACTTC.

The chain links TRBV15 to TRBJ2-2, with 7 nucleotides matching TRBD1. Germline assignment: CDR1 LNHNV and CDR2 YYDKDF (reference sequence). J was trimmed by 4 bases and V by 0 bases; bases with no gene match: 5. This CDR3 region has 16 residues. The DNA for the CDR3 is TGTGCCACCAGCAGAGATAAACAGGGGCGCACCGGGGAGCTGTTTTTT. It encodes CATSRDKQGRTGELFF.

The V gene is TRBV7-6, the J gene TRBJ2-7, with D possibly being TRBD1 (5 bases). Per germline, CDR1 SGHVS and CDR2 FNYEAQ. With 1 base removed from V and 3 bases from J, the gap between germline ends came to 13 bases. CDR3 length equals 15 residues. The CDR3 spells CASSLDGATNYEQYF. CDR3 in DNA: TGTGCCAGCAGCTTAGATGGGGCCACGAACTACGAGCAGTACTTC. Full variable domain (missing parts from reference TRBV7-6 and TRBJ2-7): GAGVSQSPRYKVTKRGQDVALRCDPISGHVSLYWYRQALGQGPEFLTYFNYEAQQDKSGLPNDRFSAERPEGSISTLTIQRTEQRDSAMYRCASSLDGATNYEQYFGPGTRLTVT.

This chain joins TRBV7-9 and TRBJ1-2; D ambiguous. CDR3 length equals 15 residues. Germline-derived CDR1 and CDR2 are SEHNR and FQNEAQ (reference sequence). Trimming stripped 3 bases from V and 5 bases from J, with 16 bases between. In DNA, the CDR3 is TGTGCCAGCAGCTTCATGGTTACGGCCTCTTATGGCTACACCTTC. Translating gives CASSFMVTASYGYTF.

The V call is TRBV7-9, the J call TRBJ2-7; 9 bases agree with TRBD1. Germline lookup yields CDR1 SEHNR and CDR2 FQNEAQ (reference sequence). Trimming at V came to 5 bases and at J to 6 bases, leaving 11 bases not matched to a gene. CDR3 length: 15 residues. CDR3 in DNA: TGTGCCAGCAGCCTCACCGGGACAGGGAGCTCCGAGCAGTACTTC. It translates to CASSLTGTGSSEQYF.

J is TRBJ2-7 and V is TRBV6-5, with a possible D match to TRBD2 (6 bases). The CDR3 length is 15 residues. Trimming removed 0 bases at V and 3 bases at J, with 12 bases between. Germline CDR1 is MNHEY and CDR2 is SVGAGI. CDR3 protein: CASSYSVAGSYEQYF. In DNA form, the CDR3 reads TGTGCCAGCAGTTACTCGGTTGCGGGAAGCTACGAGCAGTACTTC.

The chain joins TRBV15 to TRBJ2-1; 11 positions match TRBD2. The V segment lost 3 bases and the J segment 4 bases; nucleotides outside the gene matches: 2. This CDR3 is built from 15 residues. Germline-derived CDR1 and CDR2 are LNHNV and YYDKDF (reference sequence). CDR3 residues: CATSRRTSGYNEQFF. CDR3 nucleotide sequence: TGTGCCACCAGCAGGAGGACTAGCGGGTACAATGAGCAGTTCTTC.

Here the CDR3 DNA reads TGTGCCAGCAGCCCGAGGGACAGGGGCCACTATGGCTACACCTTC. Its translation: CASSPRDRGHYGYTF. The chain combines TRBV27 with TRBJ1-2; 10 bases are shared with TRBD1. Germline lookup yields CDR1 MNHEY and CDR2 SMNVEV (reference sequence). The CDR3 is 15 amino acids. V was pared by 6 bases and J by 3 bases, with 7 bases of the junction left unmatched.

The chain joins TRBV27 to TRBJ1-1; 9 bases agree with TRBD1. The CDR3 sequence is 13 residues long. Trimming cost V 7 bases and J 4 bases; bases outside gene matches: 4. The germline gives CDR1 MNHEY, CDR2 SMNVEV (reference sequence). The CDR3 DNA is TGTGCCAGCAAGCCGACAGGGGGCACTGAAGCTTTCTTT. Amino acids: CASKPTGGTEAFF.

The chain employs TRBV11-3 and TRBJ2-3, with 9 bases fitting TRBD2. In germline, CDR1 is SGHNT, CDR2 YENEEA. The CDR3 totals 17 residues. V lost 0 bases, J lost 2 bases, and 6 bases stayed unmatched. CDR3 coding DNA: TGTGCCAGCAGCTTAGACGGGACTAGCCTTTTCACAGATACGCAGTATTTT. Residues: CASSLDGTSLFTDTQYF.

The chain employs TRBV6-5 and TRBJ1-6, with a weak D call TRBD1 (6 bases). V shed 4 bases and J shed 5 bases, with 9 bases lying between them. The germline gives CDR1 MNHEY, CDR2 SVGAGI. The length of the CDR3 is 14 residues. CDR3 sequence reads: CASSWSGDNSPLHF. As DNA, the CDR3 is TGTGCCAGCAGTTGGTCAGGGGATAATTCACCCCTCCACTTT.

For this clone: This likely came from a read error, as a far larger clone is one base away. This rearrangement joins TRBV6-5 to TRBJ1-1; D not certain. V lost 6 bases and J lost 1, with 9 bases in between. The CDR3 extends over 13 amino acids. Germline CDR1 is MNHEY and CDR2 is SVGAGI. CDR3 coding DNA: TGTGCCAGCAGCCCTTACAGGAACACTGAAGCTTTCTTT. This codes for CASSPYRNTEAFF.

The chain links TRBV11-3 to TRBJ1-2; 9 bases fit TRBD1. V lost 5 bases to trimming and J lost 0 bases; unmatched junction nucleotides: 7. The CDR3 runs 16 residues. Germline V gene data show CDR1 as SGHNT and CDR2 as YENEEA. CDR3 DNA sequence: TGTGCCAGCAGCGCACTGGACAGGGGAGCTAACTATGGCTACACCTTC. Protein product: CASSALDRGANYGYTF. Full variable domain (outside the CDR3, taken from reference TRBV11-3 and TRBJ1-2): EAGVVQSPRYKIIEKKQPVAFWCNPISGHNTLYWYLQNLGQGPELLIRYENEEAVDDSQLPKDRFSAERLKGVDSTLKIQPAELGDSAVYLCASSALDRGANYGYTFGSGTRLTVV.

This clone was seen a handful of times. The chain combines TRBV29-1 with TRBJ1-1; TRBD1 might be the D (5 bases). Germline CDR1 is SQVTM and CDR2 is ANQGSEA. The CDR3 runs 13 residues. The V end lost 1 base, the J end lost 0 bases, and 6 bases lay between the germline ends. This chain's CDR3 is CSVEGGVNTEAFF. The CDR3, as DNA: TGCAGCGTTGAAGGAGGGGTGAACACTGAAGCTTTCTTT.

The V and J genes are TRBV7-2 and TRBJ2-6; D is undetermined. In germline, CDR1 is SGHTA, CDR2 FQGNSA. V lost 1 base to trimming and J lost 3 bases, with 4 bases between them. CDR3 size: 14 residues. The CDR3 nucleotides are TGTGCCAGCAGCTTAGGCGTTGGGGCCAACGTCCTGACTTTC. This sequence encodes CASSLGVGANVLTF.

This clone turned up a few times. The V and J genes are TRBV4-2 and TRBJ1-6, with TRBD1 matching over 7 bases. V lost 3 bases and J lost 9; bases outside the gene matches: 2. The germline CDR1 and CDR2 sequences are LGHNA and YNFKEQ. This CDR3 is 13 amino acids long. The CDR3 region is CASSQAGGSPLHF. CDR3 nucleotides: TGTGCCAGCAGCCAGGCAGGGGGTTCACCCCTCCACTTT.

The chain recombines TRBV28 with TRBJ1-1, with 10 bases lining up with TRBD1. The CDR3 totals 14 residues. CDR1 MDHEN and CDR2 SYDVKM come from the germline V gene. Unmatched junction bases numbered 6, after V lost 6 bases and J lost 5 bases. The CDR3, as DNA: TGTGCCAGCAGGAGCCCGGGACAGGGGACTGAAGCTTTCTTT. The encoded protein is CASRSPGQGTEAFF. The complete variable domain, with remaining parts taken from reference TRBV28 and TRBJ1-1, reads DVKVTQSSRYLVKRTGEKVFLECVQDMDHENMFWYRQDPGLGLRLIYFSYDVKMKEKGDIPEGYSVSREKKERFSLILESASTNQTSMYLCASRSPGQGTEAFFGQGTRLTVV.

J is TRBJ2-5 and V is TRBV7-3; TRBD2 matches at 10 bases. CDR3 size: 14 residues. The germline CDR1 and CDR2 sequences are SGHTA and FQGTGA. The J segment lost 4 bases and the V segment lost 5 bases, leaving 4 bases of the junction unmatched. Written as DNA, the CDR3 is TGTGCCAGCAGCCCAAGCGGGAGGGGAGAGACCCAGTACTTC. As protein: CASSPSGRGETQYF.

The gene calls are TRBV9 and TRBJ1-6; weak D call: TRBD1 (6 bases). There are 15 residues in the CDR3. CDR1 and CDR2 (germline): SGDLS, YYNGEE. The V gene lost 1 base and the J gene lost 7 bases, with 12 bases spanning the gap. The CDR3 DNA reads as TGTGCCAGCAGCGTACAGGGGTTAGACAATTCACCCCTCCACTTT. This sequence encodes CASSVQGLDNSPLHF. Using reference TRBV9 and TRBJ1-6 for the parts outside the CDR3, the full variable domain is DSGVTQTPKHLITATGQRVTLRCSPRSGDLSVYWYQQSLDQGLQFLIQYYNGEERAKGNILERFSAQQFPDLHSELNLSSLELGDSALYFCASSVQGLDNSPLHFGNGTRLTVT.

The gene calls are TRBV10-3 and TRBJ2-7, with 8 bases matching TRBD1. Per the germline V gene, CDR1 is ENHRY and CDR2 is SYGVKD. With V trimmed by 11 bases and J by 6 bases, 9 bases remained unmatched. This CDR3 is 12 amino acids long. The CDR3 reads CALAGTGGEQYF. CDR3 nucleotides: TGTGCCCTCGCCGGAACAGGGGGCGAGCAGTACTTC.